This TCR beta chain was profiled in a study of OX40 agonist ivuxolimab in advanced cancers. Background on the study: Patients assigned to dose escalation were diagnosed with hepatocellular carcinoma, melanoma, renal cell or head and neck cancer.

A single count supports this clone. Only in-frame clones appear in the TCRdb table, and some are missing; sequencing was by immunoSEQ multiplex PCR. This table holds more than 45,000 clones, approximately 84% found once. V lost 4 bases and J lost 5, with 14 bases in between. CDR1 MGHDK and CDR2 SYGVNS come from the germline V gene. The CDR3 is 15 amino acids. The sequence came from an adult with an advanced solid tumor such as melanoma, head and neck, liver or kidney cancer. The source material was CD4+ or CD8+ T cells sorted from blood, sampled in a trial of the OX40 agonist ivuxolimab. The gene calls are TRBV25-1 and TRBJ2-2; D gene ambiguous. The CDR3 region is CASSVKGFWTGELFF. The CDR3 DNA reads as TGTGCCAGCAGTGTAAAGGGTTTCTGGACCGGGGAGCTGTTTTTT.